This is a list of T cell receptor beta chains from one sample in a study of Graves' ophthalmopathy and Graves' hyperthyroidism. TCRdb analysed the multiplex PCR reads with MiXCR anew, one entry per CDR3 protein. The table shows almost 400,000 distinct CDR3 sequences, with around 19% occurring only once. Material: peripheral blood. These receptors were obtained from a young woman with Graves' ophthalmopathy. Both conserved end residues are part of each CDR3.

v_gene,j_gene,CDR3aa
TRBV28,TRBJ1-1,CASSLKFEAFF
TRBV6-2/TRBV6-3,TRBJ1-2,CASSWTGNGYTF
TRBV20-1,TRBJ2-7,CSATGGSEQYF
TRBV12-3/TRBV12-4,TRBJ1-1,CASSPSRVAAFF
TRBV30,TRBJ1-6,CAWMVDRGFSPLHF
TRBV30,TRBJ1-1,CAGLGVMNTEALF
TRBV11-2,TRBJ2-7,CASSIYRGAYEQYF
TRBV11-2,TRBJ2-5,CASSDGLAGVFRETQYF
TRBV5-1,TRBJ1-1,CASSLVQTGTEAFF
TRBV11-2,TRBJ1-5,CASSSTGGPSKPQHF
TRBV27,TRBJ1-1,CASSLALNTEAFF
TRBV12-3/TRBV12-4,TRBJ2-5,CASSFWGRGQETQYF
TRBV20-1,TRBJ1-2,CSARDLSGDGYTF
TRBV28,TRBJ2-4,CASSFLGTSGSSQNIQYF
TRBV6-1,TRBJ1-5,CASMGANLNQPQHF
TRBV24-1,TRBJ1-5,CATSDPRQGGQPQHF
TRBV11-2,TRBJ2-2,CASSLSRGTGGELFF
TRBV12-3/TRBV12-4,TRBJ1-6,CASSFPGSGSPLHF
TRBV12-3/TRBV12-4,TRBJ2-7,CASSLGGFIYEQYF
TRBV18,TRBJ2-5,CASSPSFGVGETQYF
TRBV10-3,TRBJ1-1,CAISERGNTEAFF
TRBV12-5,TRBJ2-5,CASAVQRQETQYF
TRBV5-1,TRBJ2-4,CASSLGTTGTGNGNIQYF
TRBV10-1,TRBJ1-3,CASSVGDQGVQSGNTIYF
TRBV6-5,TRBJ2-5,CASSYLGGGETQYF
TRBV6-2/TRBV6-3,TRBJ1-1,CASSRGLSVFF
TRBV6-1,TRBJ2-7,CASSGGDGISYEQYF
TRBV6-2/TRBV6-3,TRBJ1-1,CASSYLGGSNTEAFF
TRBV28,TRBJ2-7,CASSPGTGTTYEQYF
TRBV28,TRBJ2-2,CAARRGQDTGELFF
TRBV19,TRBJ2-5,CASSGTAYQETQYF
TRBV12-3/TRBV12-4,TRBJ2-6,CASRPGANVLTF
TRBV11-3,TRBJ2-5,CASSQGGETQYF
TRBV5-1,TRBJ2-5,CASSWGGRDEETQYF
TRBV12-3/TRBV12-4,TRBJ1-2,CASSQGARGYTF
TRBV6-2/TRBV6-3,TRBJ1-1,CASSYIEGYDEAFF
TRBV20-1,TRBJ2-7,CSARVGLGAGGKYEQYF
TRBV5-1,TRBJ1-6,CASSSSRMDSPLHF
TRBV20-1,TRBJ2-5,CSARDGQPQEAQYF
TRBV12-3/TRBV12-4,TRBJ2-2,CASRAANTGELFF
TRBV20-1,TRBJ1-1,CSASRLLATEAFF
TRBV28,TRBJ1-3,CASSSYAGATGNTIYF